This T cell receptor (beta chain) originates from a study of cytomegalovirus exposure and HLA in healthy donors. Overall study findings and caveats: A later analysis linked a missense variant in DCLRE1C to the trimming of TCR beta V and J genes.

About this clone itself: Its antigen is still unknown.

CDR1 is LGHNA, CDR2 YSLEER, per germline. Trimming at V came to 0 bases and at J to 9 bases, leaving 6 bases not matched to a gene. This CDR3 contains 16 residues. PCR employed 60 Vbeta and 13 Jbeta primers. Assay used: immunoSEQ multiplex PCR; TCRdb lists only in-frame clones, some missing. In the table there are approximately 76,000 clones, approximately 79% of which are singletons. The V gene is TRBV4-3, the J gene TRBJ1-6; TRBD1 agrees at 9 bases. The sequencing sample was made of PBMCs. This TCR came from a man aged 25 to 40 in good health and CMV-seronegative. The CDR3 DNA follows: TGCGCCAGCAGCCAAGATCCGGGACAGGGTGGTTCACCCCTCCACTTT. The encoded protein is CASSQDPGQGGSPLHF.